This record covers a single TCR beta chain. Its antigen is as yet unknown. It was with 60 Vbeta and 13 Jbeta primers that the PCR ran. Only in-frame clones appear in the TCRdb table, and some are missing; sequencing was by immunoSEQ multiplex PCR. The sample yields some 180,000 clones, around 80% seen once. These data originate in a study of cytomegalovirus exposure and HLA in healthy donors. Study-level background: The 110 million or so unique TCR beta sequences, from 150 million to 200 million T cells, were found by an earlier analysis. General observations from the study: In a later analysis, TCR association rates varied by HLA locus: DRB1 most, HLA-C fewest. It was taken for granted in presence/absence analyses that sequencing depth across donors was roughly uniform.

The ends were cut back, 5 bases at V and 2 bases at J, with 16 bases in the middle. The CDR3 spans 15 residues. Per the germline V gene, CDR1 is MNHNS and CDR2 is SASEGT. This receptor was taken from a woman in her 30s in good health and CMV-seronegative. This chain links TRBV6-1 with TRBJ2-7, with D possibly TRBD2 on 5 matching bases. Sequencing was performed on PBMCs. The CDR3 DNA reads TGTGCCAGCAGTCCGGTCGCCGAGAGGGCCTACGAGCAGTACTTC. Its translation: CASSPVAERAYEQYF.